The 14 T cell receptor beta chains reported below all come from one sample, sequenced in a study of tumor-infiltrating lymphocytes in primary liver carcinoma. A constant-region primer primed TCR beta cDNA synthesis from roughly 510 ng of total RNA. Slightly modified ARM-PCR served as the procedure for the TCR beta libraries. These libraries came from three rounds of nested multiplex PCR. It was with TRBV1-TRBV30 forward primers and a C-beta reverse primer that the first two PCR rounds were run, at approximately 9 cycles each. TCRdb reanalysed the multiplex PCR reads using MiXCR and keeps one entry per CDR3 protein. Of fewer than 75,000 distinct CDR3 sequences listed, 71% are singletons. DNA and RNA were both co-extracted from about 19-30 mg of bulk tissue that had not been sorted. Source material: liver tumor tissue from sampling region 4. The subset here: tumor region T4, right-lateral pole. These receptors all come from a man aged 40-49 years with primary liver carcinoma and hepatitis B virus infection.

This clonotype was seen a few times. This sequence may be a read error, since a much larger clone differs from it by one base. V is TRBV30 and J is TRBJ2-2; TRBD1 or TRBD2 may be the D gene (6 bases each). The CDR3 covers 14 residues. Germline V gives CDR1 GTSNPN, CDR2 SVGIG (reference sequence). The CDR3 sequence is CAWITRGGTGGLFF. DNA for the CDR3: TGTGCCTGGATCACCCGAGGGGGGACCGGGGGGCTGTTTTTT.

The rearrangement uses TRBV6-1 and TRBJ2-7; TRBD1 agrees at 7 bases. Trimming cost V 3 bases and J 10 bases; bases outside gene matches: 9. Per the germline V gene, CDR1 is MNHNS and CDR2 is SASEGT. CDR3 length: 13 residues. The CDR3 coding sequence is TGTGCCAGCAGTGAGGCGCTTCTAGGGGGCCAGTACTTC. It yields the protein CASSEALLGGQYF.

This clonotype was detected once. This sequence joins TRBV4-3 and TRBJ2-5; TRBD2 is a possible D gene (6 bases). The CDR3 contains 13 residues. The germline gives CDR1 LGHNA, CDR2 YSLEER. CDR3: CTSSQGRGETQYF. In nucleotides, the CDR3 is TGCACTAGCAGCCAAGGACGAGGGGAGACCCAGTACTTC.

Only one count was recorded for this clonotype. Lacking the conserved final phenylalanine or tryptophan, this CDR3 likely reflects a read error. The chain recombines TRBV29-1 with TRBJ2-7; D is undetermined. The germline V gene has CDR1 SQVTM and CDR2 ANQGSEA. V was cut by 7 bases and J by 4 bases, with 14 bases left in between. This CDR3 is 12 amino acids long. The CDR3 spells CSALDETYEQYS. The CDR3 region has the DNA TGCAGCGCCTTAGACGAAACATACGAGCAGTACTCC.

The table lists this clonotype with a few counts. Since a much larger clone is just one base distant, this may be a read error. The chain joins TRBV5-1 to TRBJ2-7; maybe TRBD2 (6 bases). CDR1 SGHRS and CDR2 YFSETQ come from the germline V gene. The CDR3 contains 13 residues. Between the trimmed V and J ends, which lost 5 bases and 3 bases, there was a span of 12 bases. Here the CDR3 reads CASSSSVGYEQYF. The CDR3 DNA reads as TGCGCCAGCAGTTCTAGCGTCGGCTACGAGCAGTACTTC.

There are many counts of this clonotype. The chain employs TRBV5-1 and TRBJ2-1; D might be TRBD1 (6 bases). The CDR3 covers 12 residues. Germline V gives CDR1 SGHRS, CDR2 YFSETQ. V was cut by 4 bases and J by 7 bases, with 9 bases left in between. CDR3 nucleotide sequence: TGCGCCAGCAGCCCTGACAGGAATGAGCAGTTCTTC. Translating it yields CASSPDRNEQFF. Drawing the rest from reference TRBV5-1 and TRBJ2-1, the complete variable domain is KAGVTQTPRYLIKTRGQQVTLSCSPISGHRSVSWYQQTPGQGLQFLFEYFSETQRNKGNFPGRFSGRQFSNSRSEMNVSTLELGDSALYLCASSPDRNEQFFGPGTRLTVL.

Remarks on this clonotype: The CDR3 carries no conserved terminal phenylalanine or tryptophan, so it likely arises from a read error. This chain connects TRBV6-1 to TRBJ2-3, with D uncertain. Germline V gene sequence: CDR1 MNHNS, CDR2 SASEGT. This CDR3 comprises 12 residues. The CDR3 protein is CASNPSTDTQYL. Here the CDR3 DNA reads TGTGCCAGCAATCCCAGCACAGATACACAGTATCTT.

This chain uses TRBV29-1 with TRBJ2-7; 8 bases align to TRBD1. The trim removed 7 bases at V and 2 bases at J, leaving 7 bases unmatched. CDR3 length: 13 amino acids. Germline V gene sequence: CDR1 SQVTM, CDR2 ANQGSEA. The CDR3 region has the DNA TGCAGCGGGGCACAGGGGGACCCCTACGAGCAGTACTTC. Translated, it gives CSGAQGDPYEQYF.

Within the sample, this clonotype is medium-sized. The chain links TRBV6-1 to TRBJ2-2; TRBD2 matches 8 bases. The V segment lost 6 bases and the J segment 5 bases; nucleotides outside the gene matches: 8. The germline CDR1 and CDR2 sequences are MNHNS and SASEGT. CDR3 length: 15 amino acids. The chain's CDR3 is CASRDGLARTGELFF. The CDR3 DNA follows: TGTGCCAGCAGAGACGGACTAGCTAGAACCGGGGAGCTGTTTTTT.

The rearrangement links TRBV7-8 to TRBJ2-3, with TRBD2 as a possible D gene (6 bases). Trimming took 7 bases from V and 4 from J, leaving 27 bases between them. This CDR3 has 18 residues. Germline-derived CDR1 and CDR2 are SGHVS and FQNEAQ. This chain's CDR3 is CASNSSNHPAGFPDTQYF. In DNA form, the CDR3 reads TGTGCCAGCAACTCGAGCAACCACCCCGCGGGGTTCCCAGATACGCAGTATTTT.

A remark on this clonotype: The conserved closing phenylalanine or tryptophan is absent in this CDR3, likely reflecting a read error. V gene TRBV5-4 combines with J gene TRBJ2-3, with TRBD2 as a possible D gene (6 bases). This CDR3 spans 16 amino acids. The germline CDR1 and CDR2 sequences are SGHNT and YYREEE (reference sequence). Trimming shortened V by 3 bases and J by 5 bases, and 19 bases separated the two germline ends. In nucleotides, the CDR3 is TGTGCCAGCAGCTCAGGAGTAGCGGAAGAGGTAGATACGCAGTATATT. This gives the protein CASSSGVAEEVDTQYI.

The chain carries TRBV10-3 and TRBJ2-7, with D possibly being TRBD1 or TRBD2 (5 bases each). CDR1 ENHRY and CDR2 SYGVKD come from the germline V gene. CDR3 size: 16 residues. V lost 2 bases, J lost 9 bases, and 23 bases lay in between. The CDR3 bases are TGTGCCATCAGTGAGAGGCTAGCAGACCGTCGGGACGTGCAGTACTTC. It encodes CAISERLADRRDVQYF.

This clonotype is classed as medium-sized (0.01 to 0.1%). The chain carries TRBV4-3 and TRBJ1-1; D ambiguous. The V end lost 3 bases, the J end lost 6 bases, and 8 bases lay between the germline ends. The CDR3 is 12 amino acids. Germline loops: CDR1 LGHNA, CDR2 YSLEER. The CDR3 sequence is CASSQERSEAFF. CDR3 sequence (DNA): TGCGCCAGCAGCCAGGAACGGTCTGAAGCTTTCTTT.

This clonotype was observed a few times. The CDR3 sequence: CSVEGGASGRYNEQFF. The CDR3 bases are TGCAGCGTTGAAGGGGGGGCTAGCGGGAGGTACAATGAGCAGTTCTTC. J is TRBJ2-1 and V is TRBV29-1; TRBD2 matches at 11 bases. The germline V gene encodes CDR1 SQVTM and CDR2 ANQGSEA. V lost 1 base and J lost 4; bases outside the gene matches: 6. CDR3 length: 16 residues.